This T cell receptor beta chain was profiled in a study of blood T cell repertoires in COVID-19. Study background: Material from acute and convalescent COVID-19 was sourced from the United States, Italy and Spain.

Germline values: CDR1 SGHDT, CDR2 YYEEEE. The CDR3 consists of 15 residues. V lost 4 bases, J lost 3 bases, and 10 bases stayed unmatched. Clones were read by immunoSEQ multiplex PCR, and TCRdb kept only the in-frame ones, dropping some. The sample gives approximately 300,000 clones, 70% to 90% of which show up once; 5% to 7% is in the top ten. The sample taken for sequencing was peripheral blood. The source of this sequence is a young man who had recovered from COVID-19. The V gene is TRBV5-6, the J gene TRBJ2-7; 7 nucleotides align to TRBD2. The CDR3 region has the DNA TGTGCCAGCAGCCGGACCGGGGGGTCTCTCTACGAGCAGTACTTC. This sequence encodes CASSRTGGSLYEQYF.